Shown below are 8 T cell receptor beta chains from a single sample sequenced in a study of cytomegalovirus exposure and HLA in healthy donors. The PCR ran on 60 Vbeta and 13 Jbeta primers. The protocol was immunoSEQ multiplex PCR, while the TCRdb copy is restricted to in-frame clones and leaves out a portion. This table holds about 93,000 clones, roughly 80% found once. Material: PBMCs. All receptors come from a boy aged 5-17 years in good health and CMV-seronegative.

The chain joins TRBV28 to TRBJ1-4; D uncertain. CDR3 length equals 15 residues. Germline V gene lookup returns CDR1 MDHEN and CDR2 SYDVKM. V was cut by 7 bases and J by 8 bases, with 20 bases left in between. This chain's CDR3 is CASISSSPGGEKLFF. In DNA, the CDR3 is TGTGCCAGCATAAGTAGCAGCCCGGGCGGGGAAAAACTGTTTTTT.

The rearrangement links TRBV4-1 to TRBJ1-1, with D maybe TRBD1 (6 bases). There are 14 residues in the CDR3. CDR1 is MGHRA and CDR2 is YSYEKL in the germline V gene. With 5 bases removed from V and 0 bases from J, the gap between germline ends came to 10 bases. The CDR3 loop reads CASSSRGLNTEAFF. The CDR3 DNA reads TGCGCCAGCAGCAGCAGGGGCTTGAACACTGAAGCTTTCTTT.

This clone appeared once. This chain links TRBV6-1 with TRBJ2-7, with 8 bases that match TRBD1. Trimming removed 1 base from V and 5 bases from J; junction bases left unmatched: 4. CDR3 length: 14 residues. Germline V gene lookup returns CDR1 MNHNS and CDR2 SASEGT. CDR3: CASSEGTGIHEQYF. The CDR3 bases are TGTGCCAGCAGTGAAGGGACAGGGATCCACGAGCAGTACTTC.

The V call is TRBV28, the J call TRBJ2-7, with 7 bases that match TRBD2. CDR1 and CDR2 from the germline V gene are MDHEN and SYDVKM. J gave up 6 bases and V 8 bases, and 10 bases lay outside the gene matches. The CDR3 spans 13 residues. In DNA form, the CDR3 reads TGTGCCAGCGGTGCGGCGGGGGTAGCCGAGCAGTACTTC. Translating gives CASGAAGVAEQYF.

The chain joins TRBV30 to TRBJ2-7; 8 bases map to TRBD2. The germline V gene encodes CDR1 GTSNPN and CDR2 SVGIG (reference sequence). The V and J ends lost 3 bases and 4 bases, in that order; junction bases with no gene match: 17. CDR3 length: 17 amino acids. The DNA of the CDR3 is TGTGCCTGGAGCGTGCCCAAGGGCAGCGGGAGAATGTACGAGCAGTACTTC. It is translated as CAWSVPKGSGRMYEQYF.

The gene calls are TRBV7-8 and TRBJ1-4; the D gene is possibly TRBD1 (5 bases). Germline V gene sequence: CDR1 SGHVS, CDR2 FQNEAQ. CDR3 length equals 18 residues. V was shortened by 4 bases and J by 5 bases, with 23 bases between the two germline ends. CDR3: CASSSIRPGIRNNEKLFF. CDR3 in DNA: TGTGCCAGCAGCTCCATCCGTCCAGGGATTCGGAACAATGAAAAACTGTTTTTT.

This chain connects TRBV6-5 to TRBJ1-2; 11 bases agree with TRBD1. The CDR3 has 14 residues. Germline-derived CDR1 and CDR2 are MNHEY and SVGAGI. J lost 8 bases, V lost 6 bases, and 8 bases had no gene match. CDR3 nucleotides: TGTGCCAGCAGGCAGGACAGGGGGCTGCAGGGCTACACCTTC. It encodes CASRQDRGLQGYTF.

The CDR3 DNA sequence: TGTGCCAGCAGCTCGAACAAGTACGAGCAGTACTTC. Translating gives CASSSNKYEQYF. V usage is TRBV5-6 and J usage is TRBJ2-7; D is uncertain. Germline assignment: CDR1 SGHDT and CDR2 YYEEEE. V gave up 3 bases and J gave up 4 bases, with 8 bases separating them. The CDR3 contains 12 residues.